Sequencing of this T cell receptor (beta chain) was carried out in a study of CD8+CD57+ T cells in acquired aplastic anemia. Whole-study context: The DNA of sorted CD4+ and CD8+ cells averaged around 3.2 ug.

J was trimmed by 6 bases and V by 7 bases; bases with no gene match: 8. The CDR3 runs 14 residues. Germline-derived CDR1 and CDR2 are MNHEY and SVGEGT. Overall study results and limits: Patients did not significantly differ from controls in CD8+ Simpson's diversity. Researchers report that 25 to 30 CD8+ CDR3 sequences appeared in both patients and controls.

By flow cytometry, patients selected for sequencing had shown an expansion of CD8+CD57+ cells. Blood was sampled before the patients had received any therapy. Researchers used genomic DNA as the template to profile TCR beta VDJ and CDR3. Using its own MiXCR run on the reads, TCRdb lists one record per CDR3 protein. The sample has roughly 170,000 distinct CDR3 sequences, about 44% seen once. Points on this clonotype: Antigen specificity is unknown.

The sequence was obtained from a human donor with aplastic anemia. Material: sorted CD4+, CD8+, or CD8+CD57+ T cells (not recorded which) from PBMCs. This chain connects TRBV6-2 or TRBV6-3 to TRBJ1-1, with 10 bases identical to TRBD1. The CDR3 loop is CASIRQGAVAEAFF. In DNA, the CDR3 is TGTGCCAGCATCAGACAGGGGGCGGTTGCTGAAGCTTTCTTT.